This entry features one TCR beta chain sequence. What this receptor recognizes is not known. No base qualities exist here, and no much larger clone lies one base off it. This specimen belongs to a study of beta chain features in type 1 diabetes (dated by TCRdb to 2017 to 2018). As for the study more broadly: No differences in mean age, gender distribution, total cell number or subset yield were found between patients and healthy donors. In the study, TCRB repertoires of sorted circulating CD4+ T cell subsets from recently diagnosed type 1 diabetes patients were compared with those of matched healthy donors. Naive and central memory subsets were obtained from all 30 or so donors, but regulatory and stem cell-like memory subsets were isolated from only 8 patients and about 8 healthy donors. A total of 107,917,701 sorted cells were examined across all samples, and a strong correlation was observed between cell number per subset and RNA yield.

The CDR3 measures 15 amino acids from cysteine to phenylalanine. Just the 45-base CDR3 DNA is kept, in frame starting at base 1. Per the germline V gene, SGDLS is the CDR1 and YYNGEE is the CDR2. V loses 4 bases at its end and J loses 4 bases; junction bases beyond the gene matches: 5. Each donor gave one peripheral blood draw, averaging approximately 0.11 L, which was collected into heparinised tubes. A BD FACSAria II was used to sort naive, central memory, regulatory and stem cell-like memory CD4+ T cells with a panel that included CD45RO, CCR7, CD25, CD127, CD95 and CD27. Every sorted population had a purity above 95%. PBMCs were isolated right away by Lymphoprep density gradient centrifugation and were stained directly, without culture. Samples were stained and sorted in pairs, with one healthy donor and one patient per experiment, so that batch effects were minimized. What the study reported, not specific to this receptor: Naive, central memory and regulatory TCRB repertoires appeared to be more alike among patients than among healthy donors. Shorter templates might have been favored by PCR, but patient and control samples were amplified and corrected together, so both groups would have been affected equally by any skew. Only small numbers of individuals were included in the HLA sub-analyses, which left unresolved whether HLA type had any influence on TCRB rearrangement. A moderate but significant shortening of TCRB CDR3 length was observed in type 1 diabetes patients in all four CD4+ subsets. Patients with type 1 diabetes made fewer insertions and deleted more nucleotides at VDJ recombination sites, implying thymic rearrangement abnormalities. Sequencing cDNA rather than genomic DNA could over-represent highly expressing activated cells, although activation and CD3 levels did not differ between groups.

The High Capacity cDNA Reverse Transcription Kit was used to reverse transcribe all of the isolated RNA, meaning that expressed TCRB transcripts were what got sequenced. Deep immunoSEQ sequencing was performed on naive, central memory and regulatory T cell samples, with an average of approximately 4 million total reads per sample. Sorted cells were lysed in RLT buffer, and RNA was extracted using DNase-treated RNeasy Micro or Mini kits according to cell number. Each cell subset was processed on its own to prevent cross-contamination, while patient and healthy donor samples were processed together. Using the immunoSEQ multiplex PCR, TCRB sequences were amplified from cDNA into 87-bp fragments spanning the CDR3 region. Amplicons were sequenced on the Illumina HiSeq platform. For the original study's pipeline: Synthetic template baselines were used to correct PCR bias computationally, reads within Hamming distance 2 were collapsed, and singletons that could not be merged were discarded. Reads were aligned against IMGT to assign V, D and J genes, CDR3 length and insertions or deletions at six rearrangement sites. Clonotype counts were normalized to sorted cell number within each subset before computing true diversity and Gini coefficients with the tcR R package. Repertoire sharing was quantified using the overlap coefficient calculated on TCRB nucleotide sequences. Not all clones reach the TCRdb copy of this immuneACCESS table, which keeps in-frame sequences only. Checked studies attribute under half of the gap to unresolved V genes and leave the rest unexplained. Clonal size and the V and J genes are those of that table, whereas D and trimming came from the DNA. This sample holds tens of thousands of clones; just under 50% were observed only once. Roughly 0.65% of the sample is in the top ten clones.

The source of this sequence is a man younger than 40 with type 1 diabetes. The specimen was central memory CD4+ T cells from blood. The chain joins TRBV9 to TRBJ2-6; 7 junctional bases match TRBD1. Here is the DNA: TGTGCCAGCAGCACGACAGGGTCCGGGGCCAACGTCCTGACTTTC. Translated, this is CASSTTGSGANVLTF.